Listed here are 9 T cell receptor beta chains from one sample, sequenced in a study of cytomegalovirus exposure and HLA in healthy donors. PCR used 60 Vbeta primers and 13 Jbeta primers. The repertoire was sequenced with immunoSEQ multiplex PCR; TCRdb's copy has only in-frame clones and lacks some. The table lists 100,000 to 150,000 clones, around 75% of them singletons. The sample taken for sequencing was PBMCs. The receptors stem from a woman in her fifties or sixties in good health and CMV-seronegative.

This clone showed up just a few times. The V call is TRBV15, the J call TRBJ2-3, with D perhaps TRBD1 (6 bases). V was shortened by 0 bases and J by 9 bases, with 10 bases between the two germline ends. The CDR3 has 13 residues. Germline V gene lookup returns CDR1 LNHNV and CDR2 YYDKDF (reference sequence). CDR3 DNA: TGTGCCACCAGCAGAGAAGGGACACCCACGCAGTATTTT. It translates to CATSREGTPTQYF.

This chain connects TRBV28 to TRBJ1-1, with 9 bases fitting TRBD1. CDR3 size: 15 residues. Looked up from germline, CDR1 is MDHEN and CDR2 is SYDVKM. V was clipped by 2 bases and J by 7 bases; unmatched bases: 8. This chain's CDR3 is CASSLRSGQGLEAFF. DNA for the CDR3: TGTGCCAGCAGTTTAAGATCGGGACAGGGACTTGAAGCTTTCTTT.

This clone was observed once. The chain recombines TRBV30 with TRBJ1-3; maybe TRBD1 (5 bases). This CDR3 is built from 13 residues. Germline V gives CDR1 GTSNPN, CDR2 SVGIG (reference sequence). With 2 bases removed from V and 4 bases from J, the gap between germline ends came to 9 bases. The CDR3 protein is CAWSQGPGNTIYF. The CDR3, as DNA: TGTGCCTGGAGTCAGGGCCCCGGAAACACCATATATTTT.

The gene calls are TRBV28 and TRBJ2-7, with 13 bases fitting TRBD2. The CDR3 has 18 residues. Unmatched junction bases numbered 11, after V lost 4 bases and J lost 2 bases. From germline, CDR1 is MDHEN and CDR2 SYDVKM. CDR3 DNA sequence: TGTGCCAGCAGTTCCGGCAATCTACTAGCGGGAGGGCCCTACGAGCAGTACTTC. It encodes CASSSGNLLAGGPYEQYF.

The V call is TRBV11-2, the J call TRBJ2-7; D not certain. The germline CDR1 and CDR2 sequences are SGHAT and FQNNGV. CDR3 length equals 13 residues. Trimming took 4 bases from V and 7 from J, leaving 14 bases between them. The CDR3 reads CASSSDVAPEQYF. The CDR3 DNA follows: TGTGCCAGCAGCTCAGATGTGGCTCCGGAGCAGTACTTC. The full variable domain, rest sourced from reference TRBV11-2 and TRBJ2-7, is EAGVAQSPRYKIIEKRQSVAFWCNPISGHATLYWYQQILGQGPKLLIQFQNNGVVDDSQLPKDRFSAERLKGVDSTLKIQPAKLEDSAVYLCASSSDVAPEQYFGPGTRLTVT.

V is TRBV7-9 and J is TRBJ2-4, with 9 nucleotides matching TRBD2. CDR1 is SEHNR, CDR2 FQNEAQ, per germline (reference sequence). V trimming: 4 bases; J trimming: 9 bases; junction bases outside the gene matches: 19. The CDR3 runs to 18 residues. DNA of the CDR3: TGTGCCAGCAGCTCCGTGGCCGAGGCGGGAGGGCCATTCGGCATTCAGTACTTC. It yields the protein CASSSVAEAGGPFGIQYF.

The chain has TRBV6-5 and TRBJ2-7, with D perhaps TRBD1 (6 bases). Trimming pared 6 bases from V and 3 bases from J, leaving 18 bases between. CDR1 is MNHEY and CDR2 is SVGAGI in the germline V gene. This CDR3 spans 15 amino acids. The DNA for the CDR3 is TGTGCCAGCAGGCTTACAGGGACAATTTACTACGAGCAGTACTTC. Protein product: CASRLTGTIYYEQYF.

This clone appeared a few times. This chain links TRBV5-1 with TRBJ2-7; 8 nucleotides line up with TRBD1. CDR1 and CDR2 (germline): SGHRS, YFSETQ. Unmatched junction bases numbered 5, after V lost 0 bases and J lost 6 bases. CDR3 length equals 14 residues. The CDR3 region has the DNA TGCGCCAGCAGCTTGGGTCAGGGGGCGCGCGAGCAGTACTTC. Protein product: CASSLGQGAREQYF.

This clone was counted a few times. V gene TRBV4-1 combines with J gene TRBJ2-3; 13 bases fit TRBD2. Germline V gene sequence: CDR1 MGHRA, CDR2 YSYEKL. With 3 bases clipped from V and 4 bases from J, the junction kept 4 bases outside the gene matches. This CDR3 is built from 16 residues. The CDR3 DNA reads TGCGCCAGCAGCCATGGACTAGCGGGAGTCGCAGATACGCAGTATTTT. Translation: CASSHGLAGVADTQYF.